This TCR beta chain was retrieved from a study of cytomegalovirus exposure and HLA in healthy donors. Study-level findings and limits: An observed cluster of highly shared sequence variants was recorded as a likely sequencing artifact. Indistinguishable V segments such as TRBV6-2 and TRBV6-3 were excluded. Researchers reported from a later analysis that most CMV-associated TCR beta chains appeared HLA-restricted.

This clone has a handful of counts. The antigen is unknown. The V and J ends lost 1 base and 1 base respectively, with 11 bases between them. The length of the CDR3 is 15 residues. The germline CDR1 and CDR2 sequences are SGHTA and FQGNSA. The study ran its PCR with 60 Vbeta and 13 Jbeta primers. Method: immunoSEQ multiplex PCR; TCRdb's copy keeps in-frame clones and lacks some. Among 150,000 to 200,000 clones listed, about 77% were seen once. This receptor was identified in a man aged 60-69 years in good health and CMV-seronegative. The sequenced sample consisted of PBMCs. The chain recombines TRBV7-2 with TRBJ2-7; D perhaps matches TRBD2 (6 bases). In DNA form, the CDR3 reads TGTGCCAGCAGCTTAGGTTCCGGGACTTCCTACGAGCAGTACTTC. This gives the protein CASSLGSGTSYEQYF.